Listed below are T cell receptor beta chains from one sample, sequenced in a study of identical twins. Using its own MiXCR run on the 5' RACE reads, TCRdb lists one record per CDR3 protein. The data show about 810,000 distinct CDR3 sequences, over 9% seen once. The same data also contributed to another study, on yellow fever vaccine responses in identical twins.

Sequencing input: PBMCs. The receptors come from a woman in her late teens or twenties in good health. Each CDR3 is given with its conserved first and last residue. The order of the fields is clone size, J gene, D gene, V gene, CDR3 DNA, CDR3 protein. D genes are given only for firm matches. Rows give clone size only sometimes, using once, few, many, or a class for an expanded clone.

clone size: few
J gene: TRBJ2-5
D gene: -
V gene: TRBV12-3/TRBV12-4
CDR3 DNA: TGTGCCAGCAGTGGGCTTAACCAGTACTTC
CDR3 protein: CASSGLNQYF

clone size: -
J gene: TRBJ2-4
D gene: TRBD1
V gene: TRBV6-1
CDR3 DNA: TGTGCCAGCAAAATGGACAGGGTCTTGAACATTCAGTACTTC
CDR3 protein: CASKMDRVLNIQYF

clone size: few
J gene: TRBJ2-1
D gene: TRBD2
V gene: TRBV11-2
CDR3 DNA: TGTGCCAGCGGACATAGCGGGACCTCCTACAATGAGCAGTTCTTC
CDR3 protein: CASGHSGTSYNEQFF

clone size: -
J gene: TRBJ2-2
D gene: TRBD1
V gene: TRBV12-3/TRBV12-4
CDR3 DNA: TGTGCCAGCTGTTTACCGGGACAGCTAACCTCGAACACCGGGGAGCTGTTTTTT
CDR3 protein: CASCLPGQLTSNTGELFF

clone size: many
J gene: TRBJ2-7
D gene: TRBD2
V gene: TRBV28
CDR3 DNA: TGTGCCAGCAGTCGAAGTGCGGGAGGCTTGGTGGACGAGCAGTACTTC
CDR3 protein: CASSRSAGGLVDEQYF

clone size: -
J gene: TRBJ2-5
D gene: TRBD2
V gene: TRBV4-2
CDR3 DNA: TGTGCCAGCAGCCAAGGGGGACTAGCGGTCCAAGAGACCCAGTACTTC
CDR3 protein: CASSQGGLAVQETQYF

clone size: -
J gene: TRBJ1-1
D gene: -
V gene: TRBV29-1
CDR3 DNA: TGCAGCGTTGACCCGGGACTAGGTAGCACTGAAGCTTTCTTT
CDR3 protein: CSVDPGLGSTEAFF

clone size: few
J gene: TRBJ1-1
D gene: -
V gene: TRBV12-3/TRBV12-4
CDR3 DNA: TGTGCCAGCAGTGGTAATGAAGCTTTCTTT
CDR3 protein: CASSGNEAFF

clone size: -
J gene: TRBJ2-7
D gene: -
V gene: TRBV12-3/TRBV12-4
CDR3 DNA: TGTGCCAGCAGTTTAAGTTTCCAGGCCTCCTACGAGCAGTACTTC
CDR3 protein: CASSLSFQASYEQYF

clone size: -
J gene: TRBJ1-1
D gene: -
V gene: TRBV20-1
CDR3 DNA: TGCAGTGCTAAACAGAGCACTGAAGCTTTCTTT
CDR3 protein: CSAKQSTEAFF

clone size: few
J gene: TRBJ2-3
D gene: -
V gene: TRBV5-1
CDR3 DNA: TGCGCCAGCAGCTTGCAGGGACACACAGATACGCAGTATTTT
CDR3 protein: CASSLQGHTDTQYF

clone size: many
J gene: TRBJ1-5
D gene: TRBD1
V gene: TRBV18
CDR3 DNA: TGTGCCAGCTCACACCAGGGGACAGATCAGCCCCAGCATTTT
CDR3 protein: CASSHQGTDQPQHF

clone size: few
J gene: TRBJ2-1
D gene: TRBD2
V gene: TRBV12-3/TRBV12-4
CDR3 DNA: TGTGCCAGCAGATCGGGACTAGCGGGGGCGTTGAGCTCCTACAATGAGCAGTTCTTC
CDR3 protein: CASRSGLAGALSSYNEQFF

clone size: few
J gene: TRBJ1-5
D gene: -
V gene: TRBV10-3
CDR3 DNA: TGTGCCATCAGTACCGCTTCAGGGAACAATCAGCCCCAGCATTTT
CDR3 protein: CAISTASGNNQPQHF

clone size: few
J gene: TRBJ1-4
D gene: -
V gene: TRBV6-1
CDR3 DNA: TGTGCCAGCAGTGATCGGGGGGAGAAAAAACTGTTTTTT
CDR3 protein: CASSDRGEKKLFF

clone size: -
J gene: TRBJ1-3
D gene: -
V gene: TRBV12-3/TRBV12-4
CDR3 DNA: TGTGCCAGCAGAAACCGGAGGGGGACTGGAAACACCATATATTTT
CDR3 protein: CASRNRRGTGNTIYF

clone size: -
J gene: TRBJ1-4
D gene: -
V gene: TRBV6-5
CDR3 DNA: TGTGCCAGCAAGGCGGGAGGTGAAAAACTGTTTTTT
CDR3 protein: CASKAGGEKLFF

clone size: few
J gene: TRBJ2-7
D gene: -
V gene: TRBV10-3
CDR3 DNA: TGTGCCATCAGTGAGTCGGCCTCCTACGAGCAGTACTTC
CDR3 protein: CAISESASYEQYF

clone size: -
J gene: TRBJ2-2
D gene: -
V gene: TRBV28
CDR3 DNA: TGTGCCAGCAGTCTAGCGTTTTACACCGGGGAGCTGTTTTTT
CDR3 protein: CASSLAFYTGELFF

clone size: -
J gene: TRBJ2-5
D gene: -
V gene: TRBV10-3
CDR3 DNA: TGTGCCACGACAGATCAAGAGACCCAGTACTTC
CDR3 protein: CATTDQETQYF

clone size: -
J gene: TRBJ2-2
D gene: -
V gene: TRBV10-3
CDR3 DNA: TGTGCCATCAGTGAGAGGCAGAACACCGGGGAGCTGTTTTTT
CDR3 protein: CAISERQNTGELFF

clone size: few
J gene: TRBJ2-1
D gene: TRBD2
V gene: TRBV19
CDR3 DNA: TGTGCCAGTAGTACCAGCGGGAGAGACTACAATGAGCAGTTCTTC
CDR3 protein: CASSTSGRDYNEQFF

clone size: many
J gene: TRBJ1-2
D gene: -
V gene: TRBV12-3/TRBV12-4
CDR3 DNA: TGTGCCAGCAGTTTAGAAGGGGCAAACTATGGCTACACCTTC
CDR3 protein: CASSLEGANYGYTF

clone size: many
J gene: TRBJ2-7
D gene: TRBD2
V gene: TRBV7-9
CDR3 DNA: TGTGCCAGCAGCTACCCGCGGGAGGGGAGCTCCTACGAGCAGTACTTC
CDR3 protein: CASSYPREGSSYEQYF

clone size: many
J gene: TRBJ1-1
D gene: -
V gene: TRBV12-3/TRBV12-4
CDR3 DNA: TGTGCCAGCAGTTTATTTGAGGGACGGGAAGCTTTCTTT
CDR3 protein: CASSLFEGREAFF

clone size: -
J gene: TRBJ2-2
D gene: TRBD2
V gene: TRBV7-2
CDR3 DNA: TGTGCCAGCAGCTTAGCGCCTAGCGGGGGGCGAAACACCGGGGAGCTGTTTTTT
CDR3 protein: CASSLAPSGGRNTGELFF

clone size: -
J gene: TRBJ2-7
D gene: -
V gene: TRBV20-1
CDR3 DNA: TGCAGTGCTAGAGGGGCCCGGGCAGGGAATTACGAGCAGTACTTC
CDR3 protein: CSARGARAGNYEQYF

clone size: -
J gene: TRBJ2-1
D gene: -
V gene: TRBV12-3/TRBV12-4
CDR3 DNA: TGTGCCAGCAGTGGGGATTTCCCTTACCAGTTCTTC
CDR3 protein: CASSGDFPYQFF

clone size: few
J gene: TRBJ1-6
D gene: -
V gene: TRBV27
CDR3 DNA: TGTGCCAGCAGAAGCCGGACGGAACGAAATTCACCCCTCCACTTT
CDR3 protein: CASRSRTERNSPLHF

clone size: -
J gene: TRBJ1-2
D gene: TRBD1
V gene: TRBV29-1
CDR3 DNA: TGCAGCGACGGGACAGGGGGCGCGTTTGGCTACACCTTC
CDR3 protein: CSDGTGGAFGYTF

clone size: -
J gene: TRBJ1-2
D gene: -
V gene: TRBV20-1
CDR3 DNA: TGCAGTGCTAGAGAGCTCTATGGCTACACCTTC
CDR3 protein: CSARELYGYTF

clone size: few
J gene: TRBJ1-2
D gene: TRBD1
V gene: TRBV15
CDR3 DNA: TGTGCCATCCCCGGGACAGGGAATGGCTACACCTTC
CDR3 protein: CAIPGTGNGYTF

clone size: -
J gene: TRBJ1-3
D gene: -
V gene: TRBV4-1
CDR3 DNA: TGCGCCAGCAGCCTCGACAGACGAAACACCATATATTTT
CDR3 protein: CASSLDRRNTIYF

clone size: few
J gene: TRBJ1-2
D gene: -
V gene: TRBV10-2
CDR3 DNA: TGCGCCAGCAGTGAGCCAATCGCAAAATCTGGGGGCTACACCTTC
CDR3 protein: CASSEPIAKSGGYTF

clone size: -
J gene: TRBJ1-1
D gene: -
V gene: TRBV6-2/TRBV6-3
CDR3 DNA: TGTGCCACCAACCGCGGAGGATTGACTGAAGCTTTCTTT
CDR3 protein: CATNRGGLTEAFF

clone size: -
J gene: TRBJ2-1
D gene: TRBD2
V gene: TRBV6-1
CDR3 DNA: TGTGCCAGCACCTCCGGACTAGGATCTTACAATGAGCAGTTCTTC
CDR3 protein: CASTSGLGSYNEQFF

clone size: -
J gene: TRBJ1-1
D gene: -
V gene: TRBV2
CDR3 DNA: TGTGCCAGCAATCACCTGTTTGATGCAGGGAACACTGAAGCTTTCTTT
CDR3 protein: CASNHLFDAGNTEAFF

clone size: few
J gene: TRBJ2-7
D gene: -
V gene: TRBV12-3/TRBV12-4
CDR3 DNA: TGTGCCAGCAACCCGGGGACTCTGAGCTCCTACGAGCAGTACTTC
CDR3 protein: CASNPGTLSSYEQYF

clone size: -
J gene: TRBJ1-1
D gene: TRBD1
V gene: TRBV5-1
CDR3 DNA: TGCGCCAGCAGCAGGGGACAGGCAATGAACACTGAAGCTTTCTTT
CDR3 protein: CASSRGQAMNTEAFF

clone size: few
J gene: TRBJ2-6
D gene: -
V gene: TRBV4-1
CDR3 DNA: TGCGCCAGCACGGACAGAACTTACCACTCTGGGGCCAACGTCCTGACTTTC
CDR3 protein: CASTDRTYHSGANVLTF

clone size: -
J gene: TRBJ2-1
D gene: -
V gene: TRBV3-1
CDR3 DNA: TGTGCCAGCAGCCAAGCACAGCTTACGATCTCCTACAATGAGCAGTTCTTC
CDR3 protein: CASSQAQLTISYNEQFF

clone size: -
J gene: TRBJ2-7
D gene: -
V gene: TRBV2
CDR3 DNA: TGTGCCAGCAGTGAAGGTATCAATACCTACGAGCAGTACTTC
CDR3 protein: CASSEGINTYEQYF